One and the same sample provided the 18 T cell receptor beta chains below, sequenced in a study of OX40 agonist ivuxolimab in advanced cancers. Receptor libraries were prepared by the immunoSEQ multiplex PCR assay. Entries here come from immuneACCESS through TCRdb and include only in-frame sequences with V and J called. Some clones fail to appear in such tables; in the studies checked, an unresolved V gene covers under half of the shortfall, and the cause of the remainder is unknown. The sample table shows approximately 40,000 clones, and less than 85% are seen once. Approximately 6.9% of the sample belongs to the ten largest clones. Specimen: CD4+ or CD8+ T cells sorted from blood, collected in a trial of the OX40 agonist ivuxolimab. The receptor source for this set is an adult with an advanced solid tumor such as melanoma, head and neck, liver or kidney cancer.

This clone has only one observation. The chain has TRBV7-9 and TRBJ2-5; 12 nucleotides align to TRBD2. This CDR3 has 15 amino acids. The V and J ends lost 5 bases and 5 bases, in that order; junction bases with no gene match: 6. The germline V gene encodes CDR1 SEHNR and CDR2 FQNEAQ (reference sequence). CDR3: CASSPGGLAGETQYF. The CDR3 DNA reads TGTGCCAGCAGCCCCGGCGGACTAGCGGGGGAGACCCAGTACTTC.

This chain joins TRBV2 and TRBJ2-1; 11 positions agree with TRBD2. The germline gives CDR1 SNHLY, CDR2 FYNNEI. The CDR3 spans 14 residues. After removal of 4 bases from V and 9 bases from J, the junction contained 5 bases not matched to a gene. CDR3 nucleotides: TGTGCCAGCAGTGCACTAGCGGGAGTCTTTGAGCAGTTCTTC. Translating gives CASSALAGVFEQFF.

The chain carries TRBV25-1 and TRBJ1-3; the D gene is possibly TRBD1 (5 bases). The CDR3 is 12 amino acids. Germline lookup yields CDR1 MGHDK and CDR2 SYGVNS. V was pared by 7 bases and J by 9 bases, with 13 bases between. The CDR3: CASNGHEGTIYF. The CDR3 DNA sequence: TGTGCCAGCAACGGACACGAGGGCACCATATATTTT.

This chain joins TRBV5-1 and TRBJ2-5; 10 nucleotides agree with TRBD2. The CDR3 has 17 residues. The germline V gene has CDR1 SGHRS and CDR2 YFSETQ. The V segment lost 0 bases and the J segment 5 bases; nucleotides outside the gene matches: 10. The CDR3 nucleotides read TGCGCCAGCAGCTTGGATCCAGCGGGAGGGCCTTTGGAGACCCAGTACTTC. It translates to CASSLDPAGGPLETQYF.

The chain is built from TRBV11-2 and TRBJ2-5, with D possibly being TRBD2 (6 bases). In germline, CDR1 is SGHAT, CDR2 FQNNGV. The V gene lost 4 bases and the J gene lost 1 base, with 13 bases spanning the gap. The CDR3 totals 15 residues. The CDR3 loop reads CASSYTGGVQETQYF. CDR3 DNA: TGTGCCAGCAGCTACACCGGAGGGGTCCAAGAGACCCAGTACTTC.

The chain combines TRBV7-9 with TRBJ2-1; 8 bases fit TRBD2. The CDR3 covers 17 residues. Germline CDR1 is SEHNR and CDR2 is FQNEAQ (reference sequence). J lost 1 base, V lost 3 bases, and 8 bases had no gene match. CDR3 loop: CASSFPLSGDSYNEQFF. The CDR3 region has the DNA TGTGCCAGCAGCTTCCCCCTTAGCGGGGATTCCTACAATGAGCAGTTCTTC.

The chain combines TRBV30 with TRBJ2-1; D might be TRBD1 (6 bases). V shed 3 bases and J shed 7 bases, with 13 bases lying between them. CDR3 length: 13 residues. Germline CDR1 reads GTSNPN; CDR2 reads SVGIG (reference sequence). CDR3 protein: CAWRMGARNEQFF. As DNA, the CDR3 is TGTGCCTGGAGAATGGGGGCGAGGAATGAGCAGTTCTTC.

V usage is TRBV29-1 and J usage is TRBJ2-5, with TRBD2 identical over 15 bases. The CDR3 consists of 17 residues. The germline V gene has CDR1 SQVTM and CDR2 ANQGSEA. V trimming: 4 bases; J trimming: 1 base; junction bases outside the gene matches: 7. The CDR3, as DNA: TGCAGCGTTGGGACTAGCGGGAGGGAGGGGCTCCAAGAGACCCAGTACTTC. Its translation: CSVGTSGREGLQETQYF.

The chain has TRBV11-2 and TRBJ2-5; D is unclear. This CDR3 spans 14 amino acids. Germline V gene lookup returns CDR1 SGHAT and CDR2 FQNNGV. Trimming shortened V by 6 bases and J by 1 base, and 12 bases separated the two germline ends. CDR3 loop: CASSSLAVQETQYF. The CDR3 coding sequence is TGTGCCAGCAGTTCCTTGGCGGTCCAAGAGACCCAGTACTTC.

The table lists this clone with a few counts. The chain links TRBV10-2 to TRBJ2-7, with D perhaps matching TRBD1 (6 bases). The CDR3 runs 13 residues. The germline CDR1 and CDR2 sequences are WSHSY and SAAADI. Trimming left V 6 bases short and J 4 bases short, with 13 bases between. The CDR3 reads CASRVQGVYEQYF. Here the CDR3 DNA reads TGCGCCAGCAGGGTACAGGGAGTATACGAGCAGTACTTC.

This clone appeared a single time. The CDR3 DNA reads TGCGCCAGCAGCCAATACCCGATCAGGCCTGGAAACACCATATATTTT. It yields the protein CASSQYPIRPGNTIYF. This sequence joins TRBV4-1 and TRBJ1-3; D is uncertain. This CDR3 has 16 residues. The V gene's germline CDR1 is MGHRA and CDR2 YSYEKL. V lost 2 bases and J 2 bases, leaving 13 bases between the germline ends.

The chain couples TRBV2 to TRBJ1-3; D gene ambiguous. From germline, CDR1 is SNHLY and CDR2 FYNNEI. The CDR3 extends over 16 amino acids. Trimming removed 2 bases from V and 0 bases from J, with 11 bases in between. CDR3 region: CASSERQLYSGNTIYF. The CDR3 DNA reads TGTGCCAGCAGTGAAAGGCAGCTTTACTCTGGAAACACCATATATTTT.

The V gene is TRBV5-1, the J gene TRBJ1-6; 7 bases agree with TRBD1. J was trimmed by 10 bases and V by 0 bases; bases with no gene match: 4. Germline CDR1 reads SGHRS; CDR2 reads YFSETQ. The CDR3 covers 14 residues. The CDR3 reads CASSLDRGGSPLHF. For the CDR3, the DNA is TGCGCCAGCAGCTTGGACAGGGGTGGATCACCCCTCCACTTT.

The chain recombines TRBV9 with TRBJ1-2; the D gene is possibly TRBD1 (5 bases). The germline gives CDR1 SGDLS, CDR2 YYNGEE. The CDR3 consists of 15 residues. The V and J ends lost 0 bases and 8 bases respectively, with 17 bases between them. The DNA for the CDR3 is TGTGCCAGCAGCGTAGTTAAGGGGCTCCGGGGCGGCTACACCTTC. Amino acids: CASSVVKGLRGGYTF.

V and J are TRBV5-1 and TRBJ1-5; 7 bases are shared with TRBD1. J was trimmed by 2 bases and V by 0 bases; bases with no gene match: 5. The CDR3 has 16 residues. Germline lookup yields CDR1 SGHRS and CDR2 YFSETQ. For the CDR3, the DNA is TGCGCCAGCAGCTTGGTCCCAGGGGGTGGCAATCAGCCCCAGCATTTT. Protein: CASSLVPGGGNQPQHF.

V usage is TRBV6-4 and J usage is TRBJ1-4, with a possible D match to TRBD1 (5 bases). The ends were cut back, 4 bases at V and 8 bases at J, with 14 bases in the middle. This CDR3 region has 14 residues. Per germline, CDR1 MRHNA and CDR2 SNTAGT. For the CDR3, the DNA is TGTGCCAGCAGTGCGCAGGGAGGTGAAGAAAAACTGTTTTTT. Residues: CASSAQGGEEKLFF.

The CDR3 DNA is TGCGCCAGCAGCTTGGCGTCGGGAGACCTCTACAATGAGCAGTTCTTC. Its translation is CASSLASGDLYNEQFF. The chain carries TRBV5-1 and TRBJ2-1; a possible D gene is TRBD2 (6 bases). CDR3 length: 16 amino acids. Between the trimmed V and J ends, which lost 0 bases and 3 bases, there was a span of 13 bases. CDR1 is SGHRS, CDR2 YFSETQ, per germline.

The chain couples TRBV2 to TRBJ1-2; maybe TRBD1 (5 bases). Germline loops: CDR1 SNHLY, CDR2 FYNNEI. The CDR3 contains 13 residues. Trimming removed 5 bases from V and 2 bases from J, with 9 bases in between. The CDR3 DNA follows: TGTGCCAGCAGTTTGGAGGGGAACTATGGCTACACCTTC. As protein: CASSLEGNYGYTF.